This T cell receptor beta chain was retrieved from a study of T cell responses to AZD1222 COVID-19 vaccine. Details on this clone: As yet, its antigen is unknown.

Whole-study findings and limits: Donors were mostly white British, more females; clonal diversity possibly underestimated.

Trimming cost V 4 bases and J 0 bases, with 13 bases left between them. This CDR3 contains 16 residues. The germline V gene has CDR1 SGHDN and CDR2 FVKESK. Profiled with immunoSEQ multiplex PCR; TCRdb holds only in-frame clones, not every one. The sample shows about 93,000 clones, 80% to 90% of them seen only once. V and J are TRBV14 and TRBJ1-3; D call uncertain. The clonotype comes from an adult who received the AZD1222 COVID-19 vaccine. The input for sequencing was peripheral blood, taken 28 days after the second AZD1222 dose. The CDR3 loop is CASSPRRISSGNTIYF. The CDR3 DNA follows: TGTGCCAGCAGCCCAAGACGGATTAGCTCTGGAAACACCATATATTTT.